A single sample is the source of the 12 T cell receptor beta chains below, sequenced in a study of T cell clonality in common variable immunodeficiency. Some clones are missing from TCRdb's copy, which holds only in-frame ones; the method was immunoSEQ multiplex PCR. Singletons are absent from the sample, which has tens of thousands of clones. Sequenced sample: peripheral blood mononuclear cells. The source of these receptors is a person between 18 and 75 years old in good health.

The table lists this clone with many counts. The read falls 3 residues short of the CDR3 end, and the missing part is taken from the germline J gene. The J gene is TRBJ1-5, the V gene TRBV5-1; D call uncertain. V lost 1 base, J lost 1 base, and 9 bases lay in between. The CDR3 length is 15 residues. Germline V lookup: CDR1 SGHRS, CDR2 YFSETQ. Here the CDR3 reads CASSLSGESNQPQHF. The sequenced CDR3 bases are TGCGCCAGCAGCTTGTCCGGGGAAAGCAATCAGCCC.

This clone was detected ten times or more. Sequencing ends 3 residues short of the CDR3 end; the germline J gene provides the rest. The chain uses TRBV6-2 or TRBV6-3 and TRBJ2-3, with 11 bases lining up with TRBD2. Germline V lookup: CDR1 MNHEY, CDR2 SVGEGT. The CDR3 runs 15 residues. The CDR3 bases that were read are TGTGCCAGCAGTTGGACACTTTTAGCGGGAGGGCCG. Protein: CASSWTLLAGGP. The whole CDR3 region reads CASSWTLLAGGPQYF.

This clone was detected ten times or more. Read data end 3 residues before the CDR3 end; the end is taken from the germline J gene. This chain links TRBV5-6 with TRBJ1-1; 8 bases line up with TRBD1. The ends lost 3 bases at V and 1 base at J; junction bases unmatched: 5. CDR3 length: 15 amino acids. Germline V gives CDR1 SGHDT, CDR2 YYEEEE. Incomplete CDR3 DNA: TGTGCCAGCAGCTGGCAGGGGGCAGGGAACACTGAA. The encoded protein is CASSWQGAGNTE. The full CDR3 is CASSWQGAGNTEAFF.

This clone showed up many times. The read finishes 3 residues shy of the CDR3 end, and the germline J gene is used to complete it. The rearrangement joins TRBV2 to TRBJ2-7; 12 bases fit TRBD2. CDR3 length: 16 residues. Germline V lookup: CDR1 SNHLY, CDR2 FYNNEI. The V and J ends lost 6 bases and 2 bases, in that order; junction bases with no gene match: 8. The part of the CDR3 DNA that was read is TGTGCCAGCAGGGACCCGGGACTAGCGGGTCCCTACGAG. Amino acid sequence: CASRDPGLAGPYE. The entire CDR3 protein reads CASRDPGLAGPYEQYF.

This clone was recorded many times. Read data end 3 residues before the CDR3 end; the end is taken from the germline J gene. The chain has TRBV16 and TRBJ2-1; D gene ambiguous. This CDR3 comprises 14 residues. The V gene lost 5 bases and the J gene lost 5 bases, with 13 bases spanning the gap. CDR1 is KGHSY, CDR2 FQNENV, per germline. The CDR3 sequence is CASSSKAPDNEQFF. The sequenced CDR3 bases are TGTGCCAGCAGCTCAAAGGCCCCCGACAATGAG.

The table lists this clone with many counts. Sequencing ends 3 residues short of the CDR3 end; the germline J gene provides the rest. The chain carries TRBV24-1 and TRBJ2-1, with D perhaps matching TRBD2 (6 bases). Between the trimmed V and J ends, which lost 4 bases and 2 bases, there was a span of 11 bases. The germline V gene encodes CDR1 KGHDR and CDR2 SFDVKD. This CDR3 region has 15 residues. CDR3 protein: CATSDRDFPYNEQFF. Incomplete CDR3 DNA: TGTGCCACCAGTGACCGGGACTTCCCCTACAATGAG.

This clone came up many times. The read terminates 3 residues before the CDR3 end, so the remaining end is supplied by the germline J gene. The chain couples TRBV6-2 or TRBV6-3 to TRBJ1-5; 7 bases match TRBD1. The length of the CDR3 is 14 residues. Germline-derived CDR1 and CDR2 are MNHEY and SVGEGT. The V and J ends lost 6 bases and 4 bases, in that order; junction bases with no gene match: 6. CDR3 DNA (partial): TGTGCCAGCAGCTCCGACAGGGTGAATCAGCCC. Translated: CASSSDRVNQP. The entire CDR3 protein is CASSSDRVNQPQHF.

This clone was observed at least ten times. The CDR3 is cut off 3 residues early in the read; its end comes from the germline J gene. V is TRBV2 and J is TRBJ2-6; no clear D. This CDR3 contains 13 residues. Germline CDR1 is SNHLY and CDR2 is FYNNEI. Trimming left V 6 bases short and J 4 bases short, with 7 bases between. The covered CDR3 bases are TGTGCCAGCAGAGACAAAGGGGCCAACGTC. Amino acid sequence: CASRDKGANV. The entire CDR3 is CASRDKGANVLTF.

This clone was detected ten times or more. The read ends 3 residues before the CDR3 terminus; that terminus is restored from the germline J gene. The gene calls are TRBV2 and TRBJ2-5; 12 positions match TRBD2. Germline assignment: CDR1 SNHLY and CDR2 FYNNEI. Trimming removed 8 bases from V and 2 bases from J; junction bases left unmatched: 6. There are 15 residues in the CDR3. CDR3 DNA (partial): TGTGCCAGCGCCGGGACTAGCGGGCCTCAAGAGACC. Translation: CASAGTSGPQET. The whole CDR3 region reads CASAGTSGPQETQYF.

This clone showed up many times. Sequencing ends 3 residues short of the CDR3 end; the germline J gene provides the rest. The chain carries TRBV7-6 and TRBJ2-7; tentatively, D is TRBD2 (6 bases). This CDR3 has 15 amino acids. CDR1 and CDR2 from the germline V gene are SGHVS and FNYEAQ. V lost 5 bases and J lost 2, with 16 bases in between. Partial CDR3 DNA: TGTGCCAGCAGCAAAGGGGAAGGAGGGCCCTACGAG. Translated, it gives CASSKGEGGPYE. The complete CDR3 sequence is CASSKGEGGPYEQYF. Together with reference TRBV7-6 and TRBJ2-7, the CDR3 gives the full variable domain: GAGVSQSPRYKVTKRGQDVALRCDPISGHVSLYWYRQALGQGPEFLTYFNYEAQQDKSGLPNDRFSAERPEGSISTLTIQRTEQRDSAMYRCASSKGEGGPYEQYFGPGTRLTVT.

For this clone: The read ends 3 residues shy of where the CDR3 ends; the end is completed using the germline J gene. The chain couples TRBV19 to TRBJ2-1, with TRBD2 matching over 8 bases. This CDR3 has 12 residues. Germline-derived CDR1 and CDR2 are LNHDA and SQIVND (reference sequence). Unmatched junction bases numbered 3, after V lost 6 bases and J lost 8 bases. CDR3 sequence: CASRGLVDEQFF. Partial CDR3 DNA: TGTGCCAGTAGGGGACTAGTGGATGAG.

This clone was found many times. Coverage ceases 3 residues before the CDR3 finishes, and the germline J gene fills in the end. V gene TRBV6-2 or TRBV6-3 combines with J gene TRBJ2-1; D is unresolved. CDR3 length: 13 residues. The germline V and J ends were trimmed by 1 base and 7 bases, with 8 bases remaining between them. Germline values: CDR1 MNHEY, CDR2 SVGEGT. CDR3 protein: CASSYFRVNEQFF. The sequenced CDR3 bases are TGTGCCAGCAGTTACTTTAGGGTGAATGAG.